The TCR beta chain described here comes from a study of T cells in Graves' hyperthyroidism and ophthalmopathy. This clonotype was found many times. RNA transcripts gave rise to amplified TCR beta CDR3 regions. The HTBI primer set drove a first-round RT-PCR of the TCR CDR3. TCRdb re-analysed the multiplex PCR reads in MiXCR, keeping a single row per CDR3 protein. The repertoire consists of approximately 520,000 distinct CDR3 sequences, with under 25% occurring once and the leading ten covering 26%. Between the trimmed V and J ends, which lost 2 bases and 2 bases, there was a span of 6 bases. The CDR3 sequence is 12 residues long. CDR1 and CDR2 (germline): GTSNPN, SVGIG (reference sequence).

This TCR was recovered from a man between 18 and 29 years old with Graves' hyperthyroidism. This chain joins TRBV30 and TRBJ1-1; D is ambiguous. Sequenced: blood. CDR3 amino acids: CAWSTVNTEAFF. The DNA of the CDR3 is TGTGCCTGGAGTACAGTCAACACTGAAGCTTTCTTT.